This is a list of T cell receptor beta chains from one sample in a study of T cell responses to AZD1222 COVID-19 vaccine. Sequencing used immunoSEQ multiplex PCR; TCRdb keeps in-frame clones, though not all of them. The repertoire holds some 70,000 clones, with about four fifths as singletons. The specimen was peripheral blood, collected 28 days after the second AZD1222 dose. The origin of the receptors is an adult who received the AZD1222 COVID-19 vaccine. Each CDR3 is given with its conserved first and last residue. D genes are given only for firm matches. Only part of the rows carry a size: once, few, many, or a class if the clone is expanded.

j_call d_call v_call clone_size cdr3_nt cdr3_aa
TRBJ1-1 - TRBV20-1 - TGCAGTGCTACCGGGACCCAGGGGGCTTTCTTT CSATGTQGAFF
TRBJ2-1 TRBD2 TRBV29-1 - TGCAGCGGAAAGACTAGCGGCAATGAGCAGTTCTTC CSGKTSGNEQFF
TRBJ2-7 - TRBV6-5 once TGTGCCAGCAGTTACTCGGCCACAGCAAGCTACGAGCAGTACTTC CASSYSATASYEQYF
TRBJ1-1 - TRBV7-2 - TGTGCCAGCAGCTTAGATGGTGTAGGAGGGTATACGAAAGGCACTGAAGCTTTCTTT CASSLDGVGGYTKGTEAFF
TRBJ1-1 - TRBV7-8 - TGTGCCAGCAGTACCCAGGGTGCGAACACTGAAGCTTTCTTT CASSTQGANTEAFF
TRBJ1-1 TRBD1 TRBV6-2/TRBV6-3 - TGTGCCAGCAGTCGGCGGACAGGGGGCACTGAAGCTTTCTTT CASSRRTGGTEAFF
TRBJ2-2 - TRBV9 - TGTGCCAGCAGCGTAGGCGGGACAACATACACCGGGGAGCTGTTTTTT CASSVGGTTYTGELFF
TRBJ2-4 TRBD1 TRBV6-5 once TGTGCCAGCAACTGGGACAGTCGAGCCAAAAACATTCAGTACTTC CASNWDSRAKNIQYF
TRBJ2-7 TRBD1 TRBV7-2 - TGTGCCAGCAGCCCCTCCGGGACAGGCTCCTACGAGCAGTACTTC CASSPSGTGSYEQYF
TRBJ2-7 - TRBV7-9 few TGTGCCAGCAGGTCCGGGGAAAGCTACGAGCAGTACTTC CASRSGESYEQYF
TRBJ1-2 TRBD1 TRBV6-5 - TGTGCCAGCAGTTACTGGGGGACAGGGGCCGACTATGGCTACACCTTC CASSYWGTGADYGYTF
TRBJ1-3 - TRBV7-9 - TGTGCCAGCAGCTTAGGTTGGGGACCCTCTGGAAACACCATATATTTT CASSLGWGPSGNTIYF
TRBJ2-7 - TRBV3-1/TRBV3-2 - TGTGCCAGCAGCCAATACAATGGGGCGGGCGAGCAGTACTTC CASSQYNGAGEQYF
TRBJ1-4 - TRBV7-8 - TGTGCCAGCAGCCTACCCCGGACCCCCGGTGGAAAACTGTTTTTT CASSLPRTPGGKLFF
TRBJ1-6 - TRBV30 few TGTGCCTGGACCCGGACCCTTTCACCCCTCCACTTT CAWTRTLSPLHF
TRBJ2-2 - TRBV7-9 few TGTGCCAGCAGCTTATCCAGGGTCTTGGACACCGGGGAGCTGTTTTTT CASSLSRVLDTGELFF
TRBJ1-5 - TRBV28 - TGTGCCAGCAGTTTATGGGCGATGGGGGTCAATCAGCCCCAGCATTTT CASSLWAMGVNQPQHF
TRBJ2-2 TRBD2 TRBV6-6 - TGTGCCAGCAGTCGTTTCGATCCTAGCGGCGCGAACACCGGGGAGCTGTTTTTT CASSRFDPSGANTGELFF
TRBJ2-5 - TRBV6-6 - TGTGCCAGCAGTTACCGCGTATCGCACGAGACCCAGTACTTC CASSYRVSHETQYF
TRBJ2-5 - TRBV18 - TGTGCCAGCTCACCACCCGACCAAGAGACCCAGTACTTC CASSPPDQETQYF
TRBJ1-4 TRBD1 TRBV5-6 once TGTGCCAGCAGCTCAAGGGGGCGCAATGAAAAACTGTTTTTT CASSSRGRNEKLFF
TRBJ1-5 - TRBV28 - TGTGCCAGCAGCCCAACACAACTATGGGGATGGGGCAATCAGCCCCAGCATTTT CASSPTQLWGWGNQPQHF
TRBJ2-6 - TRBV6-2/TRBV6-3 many TGTGCCAGCAGTTATAGACAGGCCCTCGCTTCTGGGGCCAACGTCCTGACTTTC CASSYRQALASGANVLTF
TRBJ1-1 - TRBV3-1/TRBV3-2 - TGTGCCAGCAGCGGCGGGAACACTGAAGCTTTCTTT CASSGGNTEAFF
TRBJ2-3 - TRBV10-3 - TGTGCCACCAGCCGGGACCCTAACACAGATACGCAGTATTTT CATSRDPNTDTQYF
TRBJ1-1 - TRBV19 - TGTGCCAGTAGTTTAGATCCTAACACTGAAGCTTTCTTT CASSLDPNTEAFF
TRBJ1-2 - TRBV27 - TGTGCCAGCAGCCCACAGATATCTAACTATGGCTACACCTTC CASSPQISNYGYTF
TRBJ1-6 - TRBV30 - TGTGCCTGGAGTGGTCGAGGGTTGTATAATTCACCCCTCCACTTT CAWSGRGLYNSPLHF
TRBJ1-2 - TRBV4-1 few TGCGCCAGCAGCCACCGGCGGCAGGGGCGCCGGGTTAACTATGGCTACACCTTC CASSHRRQGRRVNYGYTF
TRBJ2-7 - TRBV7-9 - TGTGCCAGCAGCTTCTGGAACACGCGTTCCTACGAGCAGTACTTC CASSFWNTRSYEQYF
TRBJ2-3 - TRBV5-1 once TGCGCCAGCACTTCAGGGTGGGTCACAGATACGCAGTATTTT CASTSGWVTDTQYF
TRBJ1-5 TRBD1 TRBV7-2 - TGTGCCAGCAGCTTAGGACAGGGGGTGAGTCAGCCCCAGCATTTT CASSLGQGVSQPQHF
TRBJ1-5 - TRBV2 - TGTGCCAGCAGTGAGGGTCCGGGGACACCGGGGCATTTT CASSEGPGTPGHF
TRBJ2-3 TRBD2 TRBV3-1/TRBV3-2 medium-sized TGTGCCAGCAGCCCCTTTAGCGGGGGGGCCCACACAGATACGCAGTATTTT CASSPFSGGAHTDTQYF
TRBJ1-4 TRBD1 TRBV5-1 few TGCGCCAGCAGCTTCGGCAGGGGGCTTGAAAAACTGTTTTTT CASSFGRGLEKLFF
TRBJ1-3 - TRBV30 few TGTGCCTGGAGTGTACTTCGTGGAAACACCATATATTTT CAWSVLRGNTIYF
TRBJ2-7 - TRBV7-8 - TGTGCCAGCAGCCGAGAGGGGACTGGAACCTACGAGCAGTACTTC CASSREGTGTYEQYF
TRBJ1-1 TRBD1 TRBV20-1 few TGCAGTGCTCTAGACAGGGCAAGAGCTTTCTTT CSALDRARAFF
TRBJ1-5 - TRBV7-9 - TGTGCCAGCAGCCCCTTTGGCAACAGCAATCAGCCCCAGCATTTT CASSPFGNSNQPQHF
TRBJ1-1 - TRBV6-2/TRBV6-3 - TGTGCCAGCAGTTCACAGGGTCCCTTGACTGAAGCTTTCTTT CASSSQGPLTEAFF
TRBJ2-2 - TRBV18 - TGTGCCAGCTCACCACAACAGGGCGCCGGGGAGCTGTTTTTT CASSPQQGAGELFF
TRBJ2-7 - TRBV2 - TGTGCCAGCAGTGATTCAGAGGGACTCAATTACGAGCAGTACTTC CASSDSEGLNYEQYF
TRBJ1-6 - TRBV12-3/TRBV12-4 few TGTGCCAGCGGGCAGATTTTGGGTTCACCCCTCCACTTT CASGQILGSPLHF
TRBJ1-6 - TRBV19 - TGTGCCAGTAGTTCCGCCCCTCGTCGACCCCTCCACTTT CASSSAPRRPLHF
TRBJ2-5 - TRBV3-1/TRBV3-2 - TGTGCCAGCAGCCAACTCAACTTCGCGGAGACCCAGTACTTC CASSQLNFAETQYF
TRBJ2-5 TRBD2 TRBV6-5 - TGTGCCAGCAGTTACTCGCTAGCGGCACAAGAGACCCAGTACTTC CASSYSLAAQETQYF
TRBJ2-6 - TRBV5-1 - TGCGCCAGCAGCTCCGGACAGCCTCACCACTCTGGGGCCAACGTCCTGACTTTC CASSSGQPHHSGANVLTF
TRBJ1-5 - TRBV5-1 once TGCGCCAGCAGCTCCGACACGAATCAGCCCCAGCATTTT CASSSDTNQPQHF